The clone carrying this T cell receptor (beta chain) has only a few counts. CDR3 length: 14 residues. V trimming: 7 bases; J trimming: 0 bases; junction bases outside the gene matches: 2. From germline, CDR1 is MDHEN and CDR2 SYDVKM. This sample was included in a study of blood T cell repertoires in COVID-19. In the study overall: Spain, Italy and the United States supplied samples that represented acute and convalescent COVID-19. PBMCs, B-cell-depleted T cells, or T cells provided the cDNA or gDNA that made up the material.

Some clones are missing from TCRdb's copy, which holds only in-frame ones; the method was immunoSEQ multiplex PCR. The table has a few hundred thousand clones, around 85% seen once; the top ten hold around 7.8%. The receptor was derived from a human donor in a cohort sampled during active COVID-19. Specimen: peripheral blood. This chain joins TRBV28 and TRBJ2-7; TRBD2 agrees at 11 bases. In nucleotides, the CDR3 is TGTGCCAGCACACTAGCGGGGGCCTCCTACGAGCAGTACTTC. It codes for CASTLAGASYEQYF.